These 32 T cell receptor beta chains came from one sample sequenced in a study of T cell responses to AZD1222 COVID-19 vaccine. Assay: immunoSEQ multiplex PCR; the TCRdb copy retains only in-frame clones and omits some. The table lists some 120,000 clones, approximately 93% of them singletons. The sequencing used peripheral blood, collected on day 0 of AZD1222 vaccination. All receptors come from an adult in good health.

The CDR3 reads CASSPLAPFKPFF. As DNA, the CDR3 is TGTGCCAGCAGTCCCCTGGCTCCGTTTAAGCCTTTCTTT. This chain connects TRBV28 to TRBJ1-1; D unclear. The CDR3 is made up of 13 amino acids. Germline CDR1 is MDHEN and CDR2 is SYDVKM. Between the trimmed V and J ends, which lost 5 bases and 12 bases, there was a span of 19 bases.

This chain links TRBV19 with TRBJ2-7; D might be TRBD1 (5 bases). V gave up 5 bases and J gave up 3 bases, with 17 bases separating them. The CDR3 length is 15 residues. Germline values: CDR1 LNHDA, CDR2 SQIVND (reference sequence). CDR3 protein: CASSSIDTGGYEQYF. CDR3 bases: TGTGCCAGTAGTTCCATTGATACAGGTGGCTACGAGCAGTACTTC.

The rearrangement uses TRBV7-9 and TRBJ1-1; D perhaps matches TRBD1 (5 bases). The germline V and J ends were trimmed by 5 bases and 3 bases, with 13 bases remaining between them. The germline gives CDR1 SEHNR, CDR2 FQNEAQ (reference sequence). This CDR3 is built from 14 residues. The CDR3 bases are TGTGCCAGCAGCCAATGGGGCGCTGACACTGAAGCTTTCTTT. Translated, it gives CASSQWGADTEAFF.

The CDR3 is CASSTRDRVYNEQFF. CDR3 nucleotides: TGTGCCAGCAGCACCCGGGACAGAGTCTACAATGAGCAGTTCTTC. J is TRBJ2-1 and V is TRBV5-6; 7 bases are shared with TRBD1. The CDR3 sequence is 15 residues long. Germline trimming cut 4 bases from V and 3 bases from J; bases unmatched to any gene: 7. CDR1 is SGHDT and CDR2 is YYEEEE in the germline V gene.

This chain links TRBV18 with TRBJ2-3, with 9 positions matching TRBD2. Unmatched junction bases numbered 8, after V lost 2 bases and J lost 2 bases. The CDR3 consists of 17 residues. Germline loops: CDR1 KGHSH, CDR2 LQKENI. This CDR3 reads CASSPLPPSGNTDTQYF. The CDR3 DNA reads as TGTGCCAGCTCACCATTACCCCCTAGCGGGAACACAGATACGCAGTATTTT.

J is TRBJ1-5 and V is TRBV10-3; no firm D call. The CDR3 runs 15 residues. Germline CDR1 reads ENHRY; CDR2 reads SYGVKD. The ends were cut back, 4 bases at V and 4 bases at J, with 14 bases in the middle. The CDR3 sequence: CAISASQTLNQPQHF. The CDR3 nucleotides are TGTGCCATCAGTGCTAGTCAAACACTTAATCAGCCCCAGCATTTT.

The DNA of the CDR3 is TGCGCCAGCAGCGAGAATACAGGGAACTCTGGAAACACCATATATTTT. Translated: CASSENTGNSGNTIYF. The chain employs TRBV5-1 and TRBJ1-3, with D perhaps TRBD1 (6 bases). V lost 4 bases and J lost 0, with 14 bases in between. The CDR3 sequence is 16 residues long. Germline CDR1 SGHRS, CDR2 YFSETQ.

The CDR3 DNA follows: TGTGCCAGTAGTTCCCACAATGAGCAGTTCTTC. It specifies CASSSHNEQFF. This chain links TRBV19 with TRBJ2-1; D call uncertain. There are 11 residues in the CDR3. Germline V lookup: CDR1 LNHDA, CDR2 SQIVND (reference sequence). Trimming removed 5 bases from V and 5 bases from J, with 4 bases in between. Full variable domain (outside the CDR3, taken from reference TRBV19 and TRBJ2-1): DGGITQSPKYLFRKEGQNVTLSCEQNLNHDAMYWYRQDPGQGLRLIYYSQIVNDFQKGDIAEGYSVSREKKESFPLTVTSAQKNPTAFYLCASSSHNEQFFGPGTRLTVL.

This chain joins TRBV2 and TRBJ1-5, with 8 bases fitting TRBD1. The germline gives CDR1 SNHLY, CDR2 FYNNEI. The V segment lost 0 bases and the J segment 9 bases; nucleotides outside the gene matches: 19. The CDR3 extends over 19 amino acids. Written as DNA, the CDR3 is TGTGCCAGCAGTGAAGCGGAAGGGGGCGACAGGGGCCTCGGGGGGCCCCAGCATTTT. Its protein is CASSEAEGGDRGLGGPQHF.

The J gene is TRBJ2-7, the V gene TRBV10-3; D perhaps matches TRBD1 (6 bases). This CDR3 is built from 12 residues. V dropped 10 bases and J dropped 3 bases, with 13 bases sitting between them. CDR1 is ENHRY and CDR2 is SYGVKD in the germline V gene. CDR3 sequence: CATGQILYEQYF. CDR3 nucleotides: TGTGCCACCGGACAGATCCTCTACGAGCAGTACTTC.

The rearrangement uses TRBV20-1 and TRBJ2-1; TRBD2 might be the D (5 bases). Germline lookup yields CDR1 DFQATT and CDR2 SNEGSKA (reference sequence). V was trimmed by 6 bases and J by 6 bases, leaving 9 bases between them. CDR3 length equals 11 residues. The CDR3, as DNA: TGCAGTGCAACTAGAGGCAATGAGCAGTTCTTC. This sequence encodes CSATRGNEQFF.

V and J are TRBV7-9 and TRBJ2-2; D perhaps matches TRBD1 (5 bases). V dropped 2 bases and J dropped 2 bases, with 12 bases sitting between them. Germline loops: CDR1 SEHNR, CDR2 FQNEAQ (reference sequence). The CDR3 is 16 amino acids. Written as DNA, the CDR3 is TGTGCCAGCAGCTTATCTACAGGCGTTAACACCGGGGAGCTGTTTTTT. Residues: CASSLSTGVNTGELFF. Full variable domain (rest looked up from reference TRBV7-9 and TRBJ2-2): DTGVSQNPRHKITKRGQNVTFRCDPISEHNRLYWYRQTLGQGPEFLTYFQNEAQLEKSRLLSDRFSAERPKGSFSTLEIQRTEQGDSAMYLCASSLSTGVNTGELFFGEGSRLTVL.

This sequence joins TRBV20-1 and TRBJ1-2, with unresolved D. This CDR3 is built from 11 residues. Trimming removed 3 bases at V and 2 bases at J, with 4 bases between. Germline assignment: CDR1 DFQATT and CDR2 SNEGSKA (reference sequence). CDR3 protein: CSASANYGYTF. The CDR3 nucleotides are TGCAGTGCTAGTGCGAACTATGGCTACACCTTC.

This sequence joins TRBV27 and TRBJ1-1, with TRBD1 as a possible D gene (6 bases). This CDR3 has 14 residues. V lost 7 bases to trimming and J lost 5 bases, with 17 bases between them. Per germline, CDR1 MNHEY and CDR2 SMNVEV (reference sequence). The CDR3 loop reads CASNPTQGGTEAFF. CDR3 sequence (DNA): TGTGCCAGCAACCCCACACAGGGTGGGACTGAAGCTTTCTTT.

This chain joins TRBV29-1 and TRBJ2-1, with D possibly matching TRBD1 (6 bases). The V and J ends lost 7 bases and 5 bases respectively, with 9 bases between them. The length of the CDR3 is 11 residues. The germline V gene encodes CDR1 SQVTM and CDR2 ANQGSEA. This chain's CDR3 is CSARQDNEQFF. CDR3 DNA: TGCAGCGCCCGACAGGACAATGAGCAGTTCTTC.

The chain is built from TRBV28 and TRBJ2-7; 9 positions agree with TRBD2. Trimming at V came to 9 bases and at J to 6 bases, leaving 6 bases not matched to a gene. The CDR3 covers 12 residues. CDR1 is MDHEN and CDR2 is SYDVKM in the germline V gene. CDR3 nucleotides: TGTGCCAGTTTGGGACTAGCTGCCGAGCAGTACTTC. Protein sequence: CASLGLAAEQYF.

The chain carries TRBV3-1 (or the pseudogene TRBV3-2) and TRBJ2-1, with D maybe TRBD2 (6 bases). The CDR3 spans 13 residues. The V gene's germline CDR1 is LGHDT and CDR2 YNNKEL (reference sequence). V lost 2 bases to trimming and J lost 6 bases, with 8 bases between them. CDR3 sequence reads: CASSQLAINEQFF. CDR3 sequence (DNA): TGTGCCAGCAGCCAACTAGCGATCAATGAGCAGTTCTTC.

The chain's CDR3 is CASTGRGTGELFF. The CDR3 DNA is TGTGCCAGCACCGGGAGGGGGACCGGGGAGCTGTTTTTT. The chain recombines TRBV2 with TRBJ2-2; 8 positions agree with TRBD2. V shed 7 bases and J 5 bases; nucleotides not matched to a gene: 3. This CDR3 comprises 13 residues. Germline V CDR1 and CDR2: SNHLY, FYNNEI.

The genes are TRBV28 and TRBJ1-6; 7 nucleotides agree with TRBD1. V gave up 6 bases and J gave up 13 bases; unmatched junction bases: 6. CDR1 MDHEN and CDR2 SYDVKM come from the germline V gene. There are 12 residues in the CDR3. The DNA for the CDR3 is TGTGCCAGCAGGACCTTACAGGGGCCCCTCCACTTT. It yields the protein CASRTLQGPLHF.

This clone was found once. The genes are TRBV27 and TRBJ2-7; D tentatively reads TRBD1 or TRBD2 (5 bases each). The CDR3 length is 14 residues. V lost 10 bases and J 4 bases, leaving 20 bases between the germline ends. Germline V CDR1 and CDR2: MNHEY, SMNVEV (reference sequence). In nucleotides, the CDR3 is TGTGCCACAGCTAGCCCCAGGGATACTTACGAGCAGTACTTC. Translating gives CATASPRDTYEQYF.

The table lists this clone with a few counts. The chain employs TRBV2 and TRBJ1-5; D gene unclear. The CDR3 is 13 amino acids. Germline CDR1 and CDR2: SNHLY and FYNNEI. V lost 6 bases, J lost 0 bases, and 6 bases lay in between. The CDR3 nucleotides read TGTGCCAGCAGGCGAGATAGCAATCAGCCCCAGCATTTT. Its translation is CASRRDSNQPQHF.

J is TRBJ2-6 and V is TRBV6-5; D is unclear. V dropped 7 bases and J dropped 0 bases, with 10 bases sitting between them. CDR1 and CDR2 from the germline V gene are MNHEY and SVGAGI. The length of the CDR3 is 15 residues. In DNA form, the CDR3 reads TGTGCCAGCACGTCCCCCAGCTCTGGGGCCAACGTCCTGACTTTC. This gives the protein CASTSPSSGANVLTF.

The chain uses TRBV19 and TRBJ1-3; 7 bases agree with TRBD1. Trimming removed 7 bases from V and 0 bases from J; junction bases left unmatched: 6. From germline, CDR1 is LNHDA and CDR2 SQIVND (reference sequence). The CDR3 has 15 amino acids. The CDR3 here is CASTLGGSSGNTIYF. The CDR3 bases are TGTGCCAGTACCTTAGGGGGCAGCTCTGGAAACACCATATATTTT.

The rearrangement links TRBV7-3 to TRBJ1-5; D might be TRBD1 (5 bases). CDR1 SGHTA and CDR2 FQGTGA come from the germline V gene. Trimming took 2 bases from V and 7 from J, leaving 9 bases between them. This CDR3 has 13 amino acids. The DNA for the CDR3 is TGTGCCAGCAGCTTATCCAGGGACCAGCCCCAGCATTTT. Translating it yields CASSLSRDQPQHF.

This rearrangement joins TRBV15 to TRBJ2-7; perhaps TRBD2 as D (6 bases). Trimming removed 5 bases from V and 4 bases from J, with 21 bases in between. Germline V gene data show CDR1 as LNHNV and CDR2 as YYDKDF (reference sequence). The CDR3 is 16 amino acids. CDR3 protein: CATSWGVQRRGYEQYF. CDR3 nucleotide sequence: TGTGCCACCAGCTGGGGGGTTCAGCGGCGTGGGTACGAGCAGTACTTC.

The chain uses TRBV28 and TRBJ1-4; D perhaps matches TRBD1 (5 bases). The ends were cut back, 9 bases at V and 5 bases at J, with 13 bases in the middle. The CDR3 covers 13 residues. Per the germline V gene, CDR1 is MDHEN and CDR2 is SYDVKM. The CDR3 DNA sequence: TGTGCCAGTGTTACCCAGGGAAATGAAAAACTGTTTTTT. Protein sequence: CASVTQGNEKLFF.

The rearrangement joins TRBV7-2 to TRBJ2-3; D not certain. CDR3 size: 13 residues. Trimming shortened V by 5 bases and J by 3 bases, and 9 bases separated the two germline ends. In germline, CDR1 is SGHTA, CDR2 FQGNSA. The CDR3 sequence is CASSRDNTDTQYF. The CDR3 nucleotides are TGTGCCAGCAGCCGTGATAATACAGATACGCAGTATTTT.

V and J are TRBV5-8 and TRBJ2-1; D possibly corresponds to TRBD1 (7 bases). V was shortened by 0 bases and J by 3 bases, with 10 bases between the two germline ends. Germline V gives CDR1 SGHTS, CDR2 YDEGEE. CDR3 length equals 15 residues. As DNA, the CDR3 is TGTGCCAGCAGCTTGGCCAGGGGGGTCTACAATGAGCAGTTCTTC. Translated, it gives CASSLARGVYNEQFF.

The chain couples TRBV5-1 to TRBJ1-1, with D uncertain. The V end was cut by 4 bases, the J end by 1 base, with 11 bases between. Per the germline V gene, CDR1 is SGHRS and CDR2 is YFSETQ. The length of the CDR3 is 14 residues. The CDR3 region has the DNA TGCGCCAGCAGCCGAAGTCACCCGAACACTGAAGCTTTCTTT. It encodes CASSRSHPNTEAFF.

This rearrangement joins TRBV28 to TRBJ1-2; 8 positions match TRBD1. The germline V gene has CDR1 MDHEN and CDR2 SYDVKM. V lost 4 bases, J lost 2 bases, and 3 bases stayed unmatched. This CDR3 region has 14 residues. For the CDR3, the DNA is TGTGCCAGCAGTTACGGACAGGGCAACTATGGCTACACCTTC. This gives the protein CASSYGQGNYGYTF.

The chain uses TRBV19 and TRBJ1-3; D not certain. The CDR3 totals 12 residues. Germline V gene sequence: CDR1 LNHDA, CDR2 SQIVND (reference sequence). Trimming left V 6 bases short and J 0 bases short, with 3 bases between. CDR3 loop: CASRLSGNTIYF. CDR3 in DNA: TGTGCCAGTAGGCTCTCTGGAAACACCATATATTTT.

This chain joins TRBV15 and TRBJ1-1, with D perhaps TRBD1 (6 bases). V lost 8 bases and J lost 0, with 10 bases in between. Germline V gene lookup returns CDR1 LNHNV and CDR2 YYDKDF (reference sequence). The CDR3 consists of 13 residues. CDR3 nucleotides: TGTGCCACCGGGGGCCCTGTGAACACTGAAGCTTTCTTT. Translating it yields CATGGPVNTEAFF.